These T cell receptor beta chains were read from a single sample in a study of regulatory T cells in long-lasting Graves disease. Using its own MiXCR run on the multiplex PCR reads, TCRdb lists one record per CDR3 protein. Seen here are over 250,000 distinct CDR3 sequences, around 21% observed once, and the top ten hold roughly 56%. The sequencing here drew on peripheral blood mononuclear cells (PBMCs), taken when the disease was refractory, from a patient treated with antithyroid drugs. The receptors were gathered from a female donor with Graves disease. Each CDR3 is given with its conserved first and last residue.

J,length,V,CDR3
TRBJ2-7,15,TRBV19,CARDGRAGYYYEQYF
TRBJ2-7,16,TRBV20-1,CSAEDRRTSTIHEQYF
TRBJ1-5,12,TRBV28,CASSSNNQPQHF
TRBJ2-5,14,TRBV12-3/TRBV12-4,CASSPEGLPGTQYF
TRBJ2-6,20,TRBV6-2/TRBV6-3,CASSYPPGLAGVAGANVLTF
TRBJ1-2,12,TRBV28,CASKEGIYGYTF
TRBJ2-1,14,TRBV24-1,CATSDFGTSHEQFF
TRBJ1-2,13,TRBV7-2,CASSHDLGYGYTF
TRBJ1-3,14,TRBV20-1,CSARGQISGNTIYF
TRBJ1-2,16,TRBV9,CASSVGLFRGGDGYTF
TRBJ1-1,13,TRBV6-5,CASSYAGRREAFF
TRBJ1-1,14,TRBV6-1,CASRQEGPNTEAFF
TRBJ1-2,15,TRBV7-9,CASSDSTTGPYGYTF
TRBJ1-5,14,TRBV5-5,CASSLTGQPQPQHF
TRBJ2-7,16,TRBV7-8,CASSLAAGDPYYEQYF
TRBJ2-4,11,TRBV7-8,CASSLGDIQYF
TRBJ2-7,15,TRBV5-1,CASSLGFAPSYEQYF
TRBJ1-2,14,TRBV4-3,CASSQGFPPSGYTF
TRBJ1-3,15,TRBV3-1,CASSRMGSAGNTIYF
TRBJ1-5,12,TRBV2,CASSDPDQPQHF
TRBJ1-3,13,TRBV12-3/TRBV12-4,CASSWDSGNTIYF
TRBJ2-7,15,TRBV11-2,CASSSGLAPLYEQYF
TRBJ2-7,11,TRBV2,CASDSSYEQYF
TRBJ1-4,13,TRBV12-3/TRBV12-4,CASSLRPGEKLFF
TRBJ2-7,15,TRBV12-3/TRBV12-4,CASSGPGAGHYEQYF
TRBJ2-5,14,TRBV9,CASSVGEYQETQYF
TRBJ1-5,13,TRBV7-2,CASSLQNNQPQHF
TRBJ2-7,15,TRBV4-3,CASSQSARGTYEQYF
TRBJ1-5,12,TRBV6-1,CASNTGGQPQHF
TRBJ2-2,16,TRBV6-1,CASSSPGGGRPGELFF
TRBJ1-6,17,TRBV5-5,CASSFREPRSYNSPLHF
TRBJ1-2,14,TRBV4-3,CASSQDGTTYGYTF
TRBJ1-3,12,TRBV7-9,CASSLASNTIYF
TRBJ2-3,15,TRBV7-2,CASSRQGVRTDTQYF
TRBJ1-2,15,TRBV12-3/TRBV12-4,CASSYARDANYGYTF
TRBJ1-2,15,TRBV7-2,CASSLVTGIGSGYTF
TRBJ1-2,16,TRBV28,CASSLTGSGSGYGYTF
TRBJ2-5,16,TRBV28,CASSLSGLAGVETQYF
TRBJ2-7,15,TRBV12-3/TRBV12-4,CASSTTDARPYEQYF
TRBJ1-1,13,TRBV6-1,CASGTGKNTEAFF
TRBJ2-4,17,TRBV19,CASRTETGDRAKNIQYF
TRBJ2-5,13,TRBV28,CASVLGGQETQYF
TRBJ2-7,13,TRBV20-1,CSAGLPSPTEQYF
TRBJ2-1,14,TRBV2,CASLELAGVGEQFF
.,13,TRBV12-3/TRBV12-4,CASSLKERNEQFF
TRBJ2-5,12,TRBV20-1,CSAFRVKEIQYF
TRBJ2-6,15,TRBV28,CASGGGSSGANVLTF
TRBJ2-2,15,TRBV11-2,CASSPHTSNPGELFF
TRBJ2-5,16,TRBV7-2,CASSLGLAHLQETQYF
TRBJ2-7,13,TRBV11-2,CASSFSTLYEQYF
TRBJ1-1,13,TRBV28,CASSLQGPVEAFF
TRBJ1-1,14,TRBV27,CASSSPGLNTEAFF
TRBJ2-7,16,TRBV7-2,CASSRGSGEGLYEQYF
TRBJ1-4,13,TRBV12-3/TRBV12-4,CASTLGSGEKLFF
TRBJ2-7,15,TRBV28,CASSLEAGKLSEQYF
TRBJ1-5,12,TRBV7-8,CASSPGVQPQHF
TRBJ2-3,15,TRBV9,CASSVGDRDADTQYF
TRBJ2-2,14,TRBV5-1,CASTEFWGTGELFF